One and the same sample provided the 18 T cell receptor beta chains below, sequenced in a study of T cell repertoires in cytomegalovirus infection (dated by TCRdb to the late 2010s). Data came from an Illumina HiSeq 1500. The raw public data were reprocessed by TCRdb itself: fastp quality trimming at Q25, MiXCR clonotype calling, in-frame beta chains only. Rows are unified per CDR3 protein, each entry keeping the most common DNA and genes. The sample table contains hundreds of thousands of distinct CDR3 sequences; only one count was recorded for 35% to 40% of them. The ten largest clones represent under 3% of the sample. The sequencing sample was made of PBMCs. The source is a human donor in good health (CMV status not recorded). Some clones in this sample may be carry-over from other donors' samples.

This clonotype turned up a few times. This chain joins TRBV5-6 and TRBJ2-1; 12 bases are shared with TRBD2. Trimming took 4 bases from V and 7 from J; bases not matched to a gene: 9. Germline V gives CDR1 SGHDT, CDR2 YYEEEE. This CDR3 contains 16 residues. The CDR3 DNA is TGTGCCAGCAGCATAGGTCTAGCGGGGGGGCCAAATGAGCAGTTCTTC. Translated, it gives CASSIGLAGGPNEQFF.

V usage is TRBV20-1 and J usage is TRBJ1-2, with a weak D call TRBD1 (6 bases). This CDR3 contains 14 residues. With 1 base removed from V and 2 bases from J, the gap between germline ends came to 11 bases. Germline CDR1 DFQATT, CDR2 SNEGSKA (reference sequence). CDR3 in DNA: TGCAGTGCTAGAGGGGGGCCCGGAAACTATGGCTACACCTTC. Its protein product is CSARGGPGNYGYTF.

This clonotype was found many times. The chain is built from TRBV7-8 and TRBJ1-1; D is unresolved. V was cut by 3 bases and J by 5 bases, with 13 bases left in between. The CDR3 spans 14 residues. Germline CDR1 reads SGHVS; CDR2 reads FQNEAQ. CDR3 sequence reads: CASSLLAGGTEAFF. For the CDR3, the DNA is TGTGCCAGCAGCTTGTTAGCAGGTGGAACTGAAGCTTTCTTT.

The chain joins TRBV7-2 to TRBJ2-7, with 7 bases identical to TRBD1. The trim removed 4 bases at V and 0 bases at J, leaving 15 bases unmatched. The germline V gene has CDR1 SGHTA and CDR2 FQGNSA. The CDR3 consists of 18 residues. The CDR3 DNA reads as TGTGCCAGCAGCTCCCTCCCAGAGACGGGACAGAGCTCCTACGAGCAGTACTTC. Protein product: CASSSLPETGQSSYEQYF. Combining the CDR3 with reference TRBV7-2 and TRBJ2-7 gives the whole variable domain GAGVSQSPSNKVTEKGKDVELRCDPISGHTALYWYRQSLGQGLEFLIYFQGNSAPDKSGLPSDRFSAERTGGSVSTLTIQRTQQEDSAVYLCASSSLPETGQSSYEQYFGPGTRLTVT.

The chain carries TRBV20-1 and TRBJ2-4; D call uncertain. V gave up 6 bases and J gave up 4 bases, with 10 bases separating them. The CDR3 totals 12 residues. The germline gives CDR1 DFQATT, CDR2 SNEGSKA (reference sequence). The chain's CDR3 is CSAENEKNIQYF. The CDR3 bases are TGCAGTGCGGAGAACGAAAAAAACATTCAGTACTTC.

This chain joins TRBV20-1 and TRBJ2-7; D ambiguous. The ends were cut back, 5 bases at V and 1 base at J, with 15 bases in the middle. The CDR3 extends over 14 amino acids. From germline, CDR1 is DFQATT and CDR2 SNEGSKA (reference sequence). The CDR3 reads CSASSLDKSYEQYF. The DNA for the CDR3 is TGCAGTGCTTCGTCCCTGGATAAGTCCTACGAGCAGTACTTC.

The CDR3 DNA follows: TGCAGCGTCACACTAGCGGAGGTTGACCTAGATACGCAGTATTTT. Residues: CSVTLAEVDLDTQYF. V and J are TRBV29-1 and TRBJ2-3, with TRBD2 matching over 8 bases. Germline-derived CDR1 and CDR2 are SQVTM and ANQGSEA. The V segment lost 6 bases and the J segment 5 bases; nucleotides outside the gene matches: 13. CDR3 size: 15 residues.

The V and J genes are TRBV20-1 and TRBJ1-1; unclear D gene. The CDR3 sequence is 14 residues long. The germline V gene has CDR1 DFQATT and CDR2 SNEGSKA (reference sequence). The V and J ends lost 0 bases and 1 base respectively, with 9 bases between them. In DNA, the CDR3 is TGCAGTGCTAGAGATAAGGCAGGGAACACTGAAGCTTTCTTT. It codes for CSARDKAGNTEAFF.

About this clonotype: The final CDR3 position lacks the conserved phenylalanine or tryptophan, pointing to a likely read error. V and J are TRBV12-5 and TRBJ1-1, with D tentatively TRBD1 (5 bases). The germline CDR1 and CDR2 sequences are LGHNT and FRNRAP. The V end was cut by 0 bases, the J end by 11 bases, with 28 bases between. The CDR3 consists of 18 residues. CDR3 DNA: TGTGCTAGTGGTTTGGTACTGGGCCGGGGGACCGGGAACACTGCCGCTTTCGTT. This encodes CASGLVLGRGTGNTAAFV.

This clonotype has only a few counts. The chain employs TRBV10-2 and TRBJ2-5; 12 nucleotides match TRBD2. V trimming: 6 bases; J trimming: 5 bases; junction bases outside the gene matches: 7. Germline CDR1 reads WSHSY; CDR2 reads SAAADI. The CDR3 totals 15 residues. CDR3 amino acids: CASRGLAGRAETQYF. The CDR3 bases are TGCGCCAGCAGAGGACTAGCGGGACGGGCCGAGACCCAGTACTTC.

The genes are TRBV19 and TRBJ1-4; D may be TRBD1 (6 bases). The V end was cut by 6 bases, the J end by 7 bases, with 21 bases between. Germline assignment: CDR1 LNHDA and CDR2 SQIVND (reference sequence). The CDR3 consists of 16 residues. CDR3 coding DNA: TGTGCCAGTAGCCCCGAATGGGGCTGGACAGTTGAAAAACTGTTTTTT. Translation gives CASSPEWGWTVEKLFF.

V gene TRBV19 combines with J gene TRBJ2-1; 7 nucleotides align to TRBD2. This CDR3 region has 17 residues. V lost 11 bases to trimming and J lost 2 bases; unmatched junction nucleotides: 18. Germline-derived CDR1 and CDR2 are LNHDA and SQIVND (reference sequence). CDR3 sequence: CAGGGGVGGSAYNEQFF. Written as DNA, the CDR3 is TGTGCCGGGGGGGGGGGGGTGGGGGGGAGTGCCTACAATGAGCAGTTCTTC.

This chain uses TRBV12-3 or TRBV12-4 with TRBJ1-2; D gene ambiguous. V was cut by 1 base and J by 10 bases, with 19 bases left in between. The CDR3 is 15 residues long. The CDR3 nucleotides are TGTGCCAGCAGTTTAGGGCCGGGTCAGATCGATGTCTACACCTTC. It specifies CASSLGPGQIDVYTF.

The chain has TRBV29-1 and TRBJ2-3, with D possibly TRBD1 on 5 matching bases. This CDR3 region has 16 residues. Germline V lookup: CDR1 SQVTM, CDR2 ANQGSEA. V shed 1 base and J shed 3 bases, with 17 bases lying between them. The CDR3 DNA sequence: TGCAGCGTTGAAGGGCAGGGCACCAGGGCAACAGATACGCAGTATTTT. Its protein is CSVEGQGTRATDTQYF.

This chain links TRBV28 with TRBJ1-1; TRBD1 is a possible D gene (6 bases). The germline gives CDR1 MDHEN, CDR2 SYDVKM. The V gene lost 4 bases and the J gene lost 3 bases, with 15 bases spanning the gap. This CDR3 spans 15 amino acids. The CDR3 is CASSSPGTPYTEAFF. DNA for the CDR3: TGTGCCAGCAGTTCCCCCGGGACACCTTACACTGAAGCTTTCTTT. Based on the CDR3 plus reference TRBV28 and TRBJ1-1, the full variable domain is DVKVTQSSRYLVKRTGEKVFLECVQDMDHENMFWYRQDPGLGLRLIYFSYDVKMKEKGDIPEGYSVSREKKERFSLILESASTNQTSMYLCASSSPGTPYTEAFFGQGTRLTVV.

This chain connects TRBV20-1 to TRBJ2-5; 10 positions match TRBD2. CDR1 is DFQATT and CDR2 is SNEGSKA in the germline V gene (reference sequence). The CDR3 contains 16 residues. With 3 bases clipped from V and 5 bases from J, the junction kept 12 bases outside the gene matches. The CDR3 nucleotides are TGCAGTGCTAGTTTAGCGCTAGCGGGAGTACGGGAGACCCAGTACTTC. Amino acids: CSASLALAGVRETQYF.

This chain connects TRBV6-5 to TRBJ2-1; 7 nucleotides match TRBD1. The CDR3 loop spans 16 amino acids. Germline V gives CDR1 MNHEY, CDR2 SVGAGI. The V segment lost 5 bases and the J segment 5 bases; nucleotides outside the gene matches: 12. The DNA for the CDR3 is TGTGCCAGCAGTCTCCACGGACAGGTATGGGACAATGAGCAGTTCTTC. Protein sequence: CASSLHGQVWDNEQFF.

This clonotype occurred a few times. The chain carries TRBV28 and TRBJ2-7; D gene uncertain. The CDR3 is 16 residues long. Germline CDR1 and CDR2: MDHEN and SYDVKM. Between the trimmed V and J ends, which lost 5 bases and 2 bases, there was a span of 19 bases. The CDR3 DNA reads TGTGCCAGCAGTCCCCCGAGGATCCTCTATACCTACGAGCAGTACTTC. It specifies CASSPPRILYTYEQYF.